This T cell receptor (beta chain) was obtained from a study of blood T cell repertoires in COVID-19. Original processing notes: For nucleated cells, counts were estimated from reference gene primer amplification. The data were produced by immunoSEQ multiplex PCR, yet TCRdb's version contains in-frame clones alone and is incomplete. D and trimming come from the DNA, and the V and J calls and clone size come from that table. The sample consists of a few hundred thousand clones, roughly 80% of them appearing once. The sequencing sample was made of peripheral blood. The source is a human donor in a cohort sampled during active COVID-19.

CDR3 in amino acids: CASSAGGYKNIQYF. The CDR3, as DNA: TGTGCCAGCTCGGCGGGAGGGTACAAAAACATTCAGTACTTC. The V gene is TRBV6-5, the J gene TRBJ2-4; TRBD2 agrees at 9 bases. Germline loops: CDR1 MNHEY, CDR2 SVGAGI. This CDR3 contains 14 residues. The V gene end was trimmed by 8 bases and the J gene end by 3 bases; junction bases not matched to a gene: 5.